This T cell receptor beta chain was captured in a study of blood T cell repertoires in COVID-19. Clones were read by immunoSEQ multiplex PCR, and TCRdb kept only the in-frame ones, dropping some. This repertoire shows over 250,000 clones, 65% to 85% found once; its top ten account for roughly 1.5%. Per germline, CDR1 SGHTA and CDR2 FQGNSA. The CDR3 covers 15 residues. V lost 6 bases to trimming and J lost 2 bases; unmatched junction nucleotides: 4. Sequences were obtained from peripheral blood. The chain couples TRBV7-2 to TRBJ2-7, with 13 bases matching TRBD2. The sequence derives from a human donor with COVID-19, enrolled during active disease. The donor label of this sample is uncertain. CDR3 DNA sequence: TGTGCCAGCAGACAACTAGCGGGAGGGGCCTACGAGCAGTACTTC. This translates into CASRQLAGGAYEQYF.